The 8 T cell receptor beta chains below come from one sample, sequenced in a study of yellow fever vaccine responses in identical twins. TCRdb passed the RT-PCR reads through MiXCR, listing each CDR3 protein once. Here the sample spans 15,000 to 20,000 distinct CDR3 sequences, roughly 80% being singletons. This material consisted of T cells from blood (PBMCs), unsorted or a sorted subset (not recorded which), taken before or after yellow fever vaccination (not recorded which). Receptors were obtained from a woman younger than 30 who received the yellow fever vaccine.

In this sample, this clonotype turned up a few times. This rearrangement joins TRBV5-6 to TRBJ2-1; no clear D. Germline-derived CDR1 and CDR2 are SGHDT and YYEEEE. The ends were cut back, 0 bases at V and 5 bases at J, with 6 bases in the middle. This CDR3 has 13 residues. CDR3 loop: CASSLASNNEQFF. The CDR3 DNA reads as TGTGCCAGCAGCTTGGCTAGTAACAATGAGCAGTTCTTC.

J is TRBJ2-1 and V is TRBV5-1; possibly TRBD1 or TRBD2 for D (5 bases each). V shed 7 bases and J shed 2 bases, with 13 bases lying between them. Germline V gene lookup returns CDR1 SGHRS and CDR2 YFSETQ. This CDR3 is built from 14 residues. In nucleotides, the CDR3 is TGCGCCAGCGGGGGAAGGGGAACCTACAATGAGCAGTTCTTC. Its protein is CASGGRGTYNEQFF. The variable domain in full, completed from reference TRBV5-1 and TRBJ2-1, reads KAGVTQTPRYLIKTRGQQVTLSCSPISGHRSVSWYQQTPGQGLQFLFEYFSETQRNKGNFPGRFSGRQFSNSRSEMNVSTLELGDSALYLCASGGRGTYNEQFFGPGTRLTVL.

V usage is TRBV2 and J usage is TRBJ2-3, with a tentative D call TRBD1 (5 bases). The CDR3 covers 15 residues. Germline-derived CDR1 and CDR2 are SNHLY and FYNNEI. The V gene lost 3 bases and the J gene lost 0 bases, with 10 bases spanning the gap. This CDR3 reads CASSDPGASTDTQYF. CDR3 nucleotides: TGTGCCAGCAGTGATCCTGGGGCTAGCACAGATACGCAGTATTTT.

Notes on this clonotype: The junction and the germline gene differ at one end; a read error may be behind it. The chain joins TRBV7-7 to TRBJ2-5; D unclear. The length of the CDR3 is 13 residues. From germline, CDR1 is SSHAT and CDR2 FNYEAQ (reference sequence). CDR3 DNA: TGTGCTAGCAGCCAAGACCGCCAAGAGACCCAGTACTTC. It encodes CASSQDRQETQYF.

The chain uses TRBV18 and TRBJ2-1; D gene unclear. The CDR3 is 15 amino acids. V was pared by 0 bases and J by 5 bases, with 11 bases between. Per germline, CDR1 KGHSH and CDR2 LQKENI. The CDR3 coding sequence is TGTGCCAGCTCACCACCCGGTACTGTAGACAATGAGCAGTTCTTC. Amino acids: CASSPPGTVDNEQFF.

The chain recombines TRBV5-1 with TRBJ2-3; D is undetermined. The CDR3 totals 14 residues. V shed 1 base and J shed 5 bases, with 11 bases lying between them. Germline V gives CDR1 SGHRS, CDR2 YFSETQ. CDR3 nucleotide sequence: TGCGCCAGCAGCTTGAGGAGCCCGAAAGATACGCAGTATTTT. Amino acid sequence: CASSLRSPKDTQYF.

V and J are TRBV11-3 and TRBJ2-7; D may be TRBD1 (6 bases). With 3 bases removed from V and 6 bases from J, the gap between germline ends came to 21 bases. CDR3 length: 16 residues. The germline V gene has CDR1 SGHNT and CDR2 YENEEA. The CDR3 here is CASSFRTDAFSGEQYF. In nucleotides, the CDR3 is TGTGCCAGCAGCTTCAGGACAGATGCGTTCTCAGGCGAGCAGTACTTC.

The chain is built from TRBV7-9 and TRBJ2-5; D remains ambiguous. CDR1 is SEHNR and CDR2 is FQNEAQ in the germline V gene (reference sequence). The CDR3 is 11 residues long. Trimming left V 4 bases short and J 4 bases short, with 4 bases between. The CDR3 spells CASSSRETQYF. CDR3 nucleotide sequence: TGTGCCAGCAGCTCAAGAGAGACCCAGTACTTC.